This TCR beta chain was retrieved from a study of T cell responses to AZD1222 COVID-19 vaccine. Sequenced by immunoSEQ multiplex PCR; TCRdb stores in-frame clones only, minus some. The sample holds roughly 110,000 clones; 87% are singletons and the top ten take 3.5% to 5%. CDR1 is MRHNA and CDR2 is SNTAGT in the germline V gene. Trimming removed 4 bases at V and 7 bases at J, with 10 bases between. The CDR3 contains 12 residues. The source is an adult in good health. Sequencing used peripheral blood, obtained on day 0 of AZD1222 vaccination. V usage is TRBV6-4 and J usage is TRBJ1-2; D is ambiguous. The CDR3 bases are TGTGCCAGCAGTGTTGGGGATTCTGGCTACACCTTC. It codes for CASSVGDSGYTF.